The 20 T cell receptor beta chains in this list originate from one sample, sequenced in a study of T cell repertoires in cytomegalovirus infection. One entry per CDR3 protein, called by TCRdb with MiXCR from the reads. Seen here are roughly 600,000 distinct CDR3 sequences, roughly 26% observed once, and the top ten hold approximately 8.2%. The source material was CD8+ T cells from PBMCs. Receptor source: a human donor in good health (CMV status not recorded). Some clones in this sample may be carry-over from other donors' samples.

This clonotype was detected ten times or more. The V and J genes are TRBV6-2 or TRBV6-3 and TRBJ2-7; no definite D call. V was shortened by 2 bases and J by 3 bases, with 5 bases between the two germline ends. Germline CDR1 and CDR2: MNHEY and SVGEGT. The CDR3 contains 12 residues. CDR3 residues: CASSYGVYEQYV. DNA for the CDR3: TGTGCCAGCAGTTACGGGGTCTACGAGCAGTACGTC.

This clonotype has just a few counts. The chain links TRBV29-1 to TRBJ1-1, with 8 bases identical to TRBD1. The CDR3 extends over 14 amino acids. The V gene end was trimmed by 6 bases and the J gene end by 3 bases; junction bases not matched to a gene: 9. Germline assignment: CDR1 SQVTM and CDR2 ANQGSEA. The CDR3 loop reads CSVDRGTGDTEAFF. CDR3 coding DNA: TGCAGCGTCGATCGAGGGACAGGTGACACTGAAGCTTTCTTT.

The chain has TRBV27 and TRBJ2-1, with 7 bases matching TRBD1. J gave up 2 bases and V 2 bases, and 3 bases lay outside the gene matches. The CDR3 is 15 amino acids. The germline V gene has CDR1 MNHEY and CDR2 SMNVEV (reference sequence). The CDR3 loop is CASSLRGLAYNEQFF. CDR3 DNA: TGTGCCAGCAGTTTAAGGGGGCTGGCCTACAATGAGCAGTTCTTC.

The rearrangement links TRBV15 to TRBJ2-1; a possible D gene is TRBD1 (6 bases). V shed 5 bases and J shed 10 bases, with 24 bases lying between them. This CDR3 has 16 residues. The germline CDR1 and CDR2 sequences are LNHNV and YYDKDF (reference sequence). The CDR3 DNA is TGTGCCACCAGCCTCACGCCGGTACAGGGAGTTAAGGAGCAGTTCTTC. Encoded protein: CATSLTPVQGVKEQFF.

In this sample, this clonotype turned up many times. The V gene is TRBV7-6, the J gene TRBJ2-1; 8 bases are a match to TRBD1. Trimming cost V 0 bases and J 0 bases; bases outside gene matches: 7. In germline, CDR1 is SGHVS, CDR2 FNYEAQ. This CDR3 comprises 18 residues. The CDR3 reads CASSLAGNGQGSYNEQFF. The CDR3 coding sequence is TGTGCCAGCAGCTTAGCGGGGAATGGACAGGGCTCCTACAATGAGCAGTTCTTC.

This clonotype was seen only a few times. The CDR3 protein is CASSLSRGYEQYF. The DNA for the CDR3 is TGTGCCAGCAGCTTATCTAGGGGGTACGAGCAGTACTTC. The genes are TRBV7-8 and TRBJ2-7, with D possibly TRBD1 on 6 matching bases. V lost 2 bases to trimming and J lost 4 bases, with 9 bases between them. There are 13 residues in the CDR3. Germline values: CDR1 SGHVS, CDR2 FQNEAQ. The whole variable domain, remainder taken from reference TRBV7-8 and TRBJ2-7, is GAGVSQSPRYKVAKRGQDVALRCDPISGHVSLFWYQQALGQGPEFLTYFQNEAQLDKSGLPSDRFFAERPEGSVSTLKIQRTQQEDSAVYLCASSLSRGYEQYFGPGTRLTVT.

The chain combines TRBV6-2 or TRBV6-3 with TRBJ2-1, with 10 positions matching TRBD2. The CDR3 runs 17 residues. The V and J ends lost 6 bases and 3 bases, in that order; junction bases with no gene match: 11. Germline CDR1 and CDR2: MNHEY and SVGEGT. The CDR3 DNA follows: TGTGCCAGCAGGAGCATTGGTAGCGGGGGGCTCTACAATGAGCAGTTCTTC. Protein sequence: CASRSIGSGGLYNEQFF.

V is TRBV18 and J is TRBJ2-4; D remains ambiguous. CDR3 size: 17 residues. The germline gives CDR1 KGHSH, CDR2 LQKENI. Trimming took 2 bases from V and 1 from J, leaving 15 bases between them. The CDR3 DNA reads TGTGCCAGCTCACCAGGGTCGGAATGGGTGGCCAAAAACATTCAGTACTTC. Encoded protein: CASSPGSEWVAKNIQYF.

In its sample, this clonotype was seen many times. This chain connects TRBV20-1 to TRBJ2-1; D is undetermined. CDR1 DFQATT and CDR2 SNEGSKA come from the germline V gene (reference sequence). The CDR3 is 16 amino acids. V was pared by 0 bases and J by 2 bases, with 14 bases between. The CDR3 region is CSARDLEREAYNEQFF. CDR3 nucleotide sequence: TGCAGTGCTAGAGATCTGGAACGCGAGGCCTACAATGAGCAGTTCTTC.

This clonotype was picked up a small number of times. This chain joins TRBV14 and TRBJ1-4, with D perhaps TRBD1 (6 bases). Between the trimmed V and J ends, which lost 2 bases and 3 bases, there was a span of 10 bases. CDR1 and CDR2 (germline): SGHDN, FVKESK. The CDR3 extends over 15 amino acids. The CDR3: CASSQRRGANEKLFF. Here the CDR3 DNA reads TGTGCCAGCAGCCAAAGGAGGGGGGCTAATGAAAAACTGTTTTTT.

In its sample, this clonotype was seen many times. V usage is TRBV28 and J usage is TRBJ2-2, with 8 bases that match TRBD2. Germline V lookup: CDR1 MDHEN, CDR2 SYDVKM. The CDR3 has 19 amino acids. The V and J ends lost 2 bases and 4 bases, in that order; junction bases with no gene match: 15. CDR3 coding DNA: TGTGCCAGCAGTTTAGGGGTTACTAGCGGAGAAATCCCCACCGGGGAGCTGTTTTTT. It yields the protein CASSLGVTSGEIPTGELFF.

At least ten counts were recorded for this clonotype. The genes are TRBV7-2 and TRBJ2-7; 7 bases align to TRBD1. With V trimmed by 3 bases and J by 2 bases, 7 bases remained unmatched. Germline CDR1 SGHTA, CDR2 FQGNSA. CDR3 length equals 15 residues. CDR3 region: CASSFDGTVPYEQYF. CDR3 coding DNA: TGTGCCAGCAGCTTCGACGGGACAGTTCCCTACGAGCAGTACTTC.

The CDR3 bases are TGTGCCAGCAGTTTGGCCCTCGGGACAGACGGATCCTACGAGCAGTACGTC. Its translation is CASSLALGTDGSYEQYV. The rearrangement uses TRBV28 and TRBJ2-7, with TRBD1 matching over 7 bases. The ends lost 3 bases at V and 1 base at J; junction bases unmatched: 12. The CDR3 is 17 residues long. Germline V CDR1 and CDR2: MDHEN, SYDVKM.

This clonotype was counted a few times. The V gene is TRBV2, the J gene TRBJ2-1; 8 bases are shared with TRBD1. Per the germline V gene, CDR1 is SNHLY and CDR2 is FYNNEI. The CDR3 has 15 residues. V lost 6 bases, J lost 3 bases, and 7 bases stayed unmatched. The chain's CDR3 is CASRATGDGYNEQFF. In DNA form, the CDR3 reads TGTGCCAGCAGGGCGACAGGGGACGGCTACAATGAGCAGTTCTTC.

V and J are TRBV12-3 or TRBV12-4 and TRBJ1-1, with 8 nucleotides matching TRBD1. V lost 0 bases, J lost 3 bases, and 12 bases stayed unmatched. The CDR3 spans 18 residues. CDR3: CASSLAPFRGRLDTEAFF. DNA of the CDR3: TGTGCCAGCAGTTTAGCCCCCTTCAGGGGGCGTCTGGACACTGAAGCTTTCTTT.

This clonotype showed up many times. The V call is TRBV7-9, the J call TRBJ2-5; D might be TRBD1 or TRBD2, each matching 5 bases. Germline CDR1 and CDR2: SEHNR and FQNEAQ (reference sequence). The CDR3 is 15 residues long. Trimming cost V 5 bases and J 5 bases, with 18 bases left between them. CDR3 sequence: CASSPTGTSIETQYF. The CDR3 nucleotides are TGTGCCAGCAGCCCGACCGGGACCTCCATCGAGACCCAGTACTTC.

This clonotype was seen many times. The chain carries TRBV6-5 and TRBJ2-1; D ambiguous. Trimming left V 0 bases short and J 7 bases short, with 10 bases between. Looked up from germline, CDR1 is MNHEY and CDR2 is SVGAGI. This CDR3 comprises 14 residues. The CDR3 DNA sequence: TGTGCCAGCAGTTACTCGGGCCCGCCGAATGAGCAGTTCTTC. Translated, it gives CASSYSGPPNEQFF.

The chain couples TRBV15 to TRBJ2-3; 8 bases are a match to TRBD2. The CDR3 spans 16 residues. V lost 8 bases, J lost 0 bases, and 10 bases stayed unmatched. CDR1 and CDR2 (germline): LNHNV, YYDKDF (reference sequence). This CDR3 reads CATGLPAGDSTDTQYF. In DNA form, the CDR3 reads TGTGCCACCGGACTTCCAGCGGGGGACAGCACAGATACGCAGTATTTT. The whole variable domain, remainder taken from reference TRBV15 and TRBJ2-3, is DAMVIQNPRYQVTQFGKPVTLSCSQTLNHNVMYWYQQKSSQAPKLLFHYYDKDFNNEADTPDNFQSRRPNTSFCFLDIRSPGLGDTAMYLCATGLPAGDSTDTQYFGPGTRLTVL.

This clonotype was counted a few times. The genes are TRBV6-6 and TRBJ1-4; no firm D call. Trimming removed 1 base at V and 5 bases at J, with 11 bases between. Germline V gene sequence: CDR1 MNHNY, CDR2 SVGAGI (reference sequence). The CDR3 sequence is 15 residues long. The CDR3 loop reads CASSYLAGPNEKLFF. DNA of the CDR3: TGTGCCAGCAGTTACTTGGCAGGACCGAATGAAAAACTGTTTTTT.

The chain uses TRBV29-1 and TRBJ2-7, with D maybe TRBD1 (7 bases). CDR1 is SQVTM and CDR2 is ANQGSEA in the germline V gene. V lost 7 bases and J 5 bases, leaving 15 bases between the germline ends. The length of the CDR3 is 12 residues. CDR3 protein: CSGGDSRHEQYF. The CDR3 nucleotides are TGCAGCGGGGGGGACAGTAGGCACGAGCAGTACTTC.